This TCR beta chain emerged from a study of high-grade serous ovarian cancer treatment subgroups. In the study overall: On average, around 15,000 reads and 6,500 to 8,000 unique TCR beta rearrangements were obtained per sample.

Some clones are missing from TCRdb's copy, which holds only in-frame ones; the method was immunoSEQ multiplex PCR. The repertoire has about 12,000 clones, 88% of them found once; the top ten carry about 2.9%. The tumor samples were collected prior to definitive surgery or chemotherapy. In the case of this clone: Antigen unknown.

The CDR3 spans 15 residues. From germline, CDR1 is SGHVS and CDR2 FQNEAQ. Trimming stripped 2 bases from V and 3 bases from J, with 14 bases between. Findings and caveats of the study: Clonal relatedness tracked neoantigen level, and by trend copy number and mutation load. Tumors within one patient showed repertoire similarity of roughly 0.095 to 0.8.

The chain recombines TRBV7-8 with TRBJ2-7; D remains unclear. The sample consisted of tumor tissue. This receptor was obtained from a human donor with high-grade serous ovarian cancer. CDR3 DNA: TGTGCCAGCAGCTTAAGTCCCGGGTCTCACTACGAGCAGTACGTC. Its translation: CASSLSPGSHYEQYV.